Listed below are T cell receptor beta chains from one sample, sequenced in a study of blood T cell repertoires in COVID-19. The repertoire was sequenced with immunoSEQ multiplex PCR; TCRdb's copy has only in-frame clones and lacks some. The sample has 240,000 or so clones, roughly 86% seen once. Sequenced sample: PBMCs or T cells enriched from blood (not recorded which). The receptors shown here come from a woman in her forties or fifties who had recovered from COVID-19. The CDR3 runs from the conserved cysteine through the conserved F or W. A D gene is named only where the DNA matches it firmly. The size entry is marked missing in some rows and otherwise reads once, few, many or a size class.

CASSPRLAGGGDTQYF,TGTGCCAGCAGTCCGCGACTAGCGGGAGGCGGTGATACGCAGTATTTT,TRBD2,TRBV27,TRBJ2-3,.
CASSIDSLTEAFF,TGTGCCAGTAGTATCGACAGCCTTACTGAAGCTTTCTTT,.,TRBV19,TRBJ1-1,.
CASSLGTGDGYTF,TGTGCCAGCAGCTTGGGGACAGGCGATGGCTACACCTTC,TRBD1,TRBV5-4,TRBJ1-2,.
CASSPINYGYTF,TGTGCCAGCAGTCCCATCAACTATGGCTACACCTTC,.,TRBV6-5,TRBJ1-2,few
CASSFGQGEVTGELFF,TGCGCCAGCAGCTTTGGACAGGGGGAGGTCACCGGGGAGCTGTTTTTT,TRBD1,TRBV5-1,TRBJ2-2,once
CASSRHSGLAYEQYF,TGTGCCAGCAGCCGGCACTCGGGACTAGCCTACGAGCAGTACTTC,TRBD2,TRBV5-5,TRBJ2-7,once
CASSPGTSGGFGETQYF,TGTGCCAGCAGCCCCGGGACTAGCGGGGGTTTTGGAGAGACCCAGTACTTC,TRBD2,TRBV9,TRBJ2-5,once
CASSYSGVAAHEQFF,TGTGCCAGCAGTTACTCTGGGGTAGCGGCTCATGAGCAGTTCTTC,.,TRBV6-2/TRBV6-3,TRBJ2-1,.
CASSTRPKKDRTRCQFF,TGTGCCAGCAGTACCAGACCTAAAAAGGACAGGACGCGATGCCAGTTCTTC,TRBD1,TRBV28,TRBJ2-1,.
CASSTRTGTVGTEAFF,TGTGCCAGCAGCACCCGGACAGGGACGGTAGGCACTGAAGCTTTCTTT,TRBD1,TRBV27,TRBJ1-1,few
CASSHWDKSPYF,TGTGCCAGCAGTCATTGGGACAAGAGTCCATATTTT,.,TRBV11-2,TRBJ1-3,.
CASSPGLVYEQYF,TGTGCCAGCAGCCCGGGACTAGTCTACGAGCAGTACTTC,TRBD2,TRBV28,TRBJ2-7,.
CASRMNLAGQETQYF,TGTGCCAGCAGAATGAATTTAGCGGGCCAAGAGACCCAGTACTTC,TRBD2,TRBV7-8,TRBJ2-5,.
CASSTQGAYAGELFF,TGTGCCAGCAGCACTCAGGGGGCGTATGCCGGGGAGCTGTTTTTT,TRBD1,TRBV3-1/TRBV3-2,TRBJ2-2,few
CASSQDWAGSYEQYF,TGCGCCAGCAGCCAAGACTGGGCGGGGTCCTACGAGCAGTACTTC,.,TRBV4-3,TRBJ2-7,.
CASRIRQLYNSPLHF,TGTGCCAGTAGGATAAGACAGCTTTATAATTCACCCCTCCACTTT,.,TRBV19,TRBJ1-6,.
CASSSRDRGNSPLHF,TGTGCCAGCAGCTCTCGGGACAGGGGTAATTCACCCCTCCACTTT,TRBD1,TRBV7-2,TRBJ1-6,.
CASRPQGAGNTIYF,TGTGCCAGCAGGCCACAGGGGGCTGGAAACACCATATATTTT,TRBD1,TRBV6-5,TRBJ1-3,.
CASSRHARRAIPRPPGGTDTQYF,TGTGCCAGCAGCCGCCATGCACGCCGTGCGATCCCCCGTCCCCCGGGAGGTACAGATACGCAGTATTTT,TRBD2,TRBV6-2/TRBV6-3,TRBJ2-3,.
CASSDGAGKGQETQYF,TGTGCCAGCAGTGACGGGGCGGGAAAGGGCCAAGAGACCCAGTACTTC,.,TRBV2,TRBJ2-5,.
CASSLEGTGGYTF,TGCGCCAGCAGCTTGGAGGGGACAGGAGGCTACACCTTC,TRBD1,TRBV5-1,TRBJ1-2,.
CASSEGRHQSNQPQHF,TGTGCCAGCAGTGAAGGTAGACATCAAAGCAATCAGCCCCAGCATTTT,.,TRBV6-1,TRBJ1-5,few
CAWSWVGGYGYTF,TGTGCCTGGAGTTGGGTGGGGGGTTATGGCTACACCTTC,.,TRBV30,TRBJ1-2,.
CASSPYQENTEAFF,TGTGCCAGCAGCCCTTACCAGGAGAACACTGAAGCTTTCTTT,.,TRBV7-2,TRBJ1-1,.
CASSSYRGSSYEQYF,TGTGCCAGCAGCTCTTACAGGGGGAGTTCCTACGAGCAGTACTTC,TRBD1,TRBV7-6,TRBJ2-7,.
CASRPGGTGTYEQYF,TGTGCCAGCAGGCCAGGTGGGACAGGGACCTACGAGCAGTACTTC,TRBD1,TRBV7-2,TRBJ2-7,.
CASSSPGLGEKLFF,TGTGCCAGCAGTTCACCAGGGTTAGGTGAAAAACTGTTTTTT,.,TRBV28,TRBJ1-4,.
CASSVGVWSNTEAFF,TGTGCCAGCAGCGTAGGTGTTTGGAGTAACACTGAAGCTTTCTTT,.,TRBV9,TRBJ1-1,.
CASSATTNTEAFF,TGTGCCAGCAGCGCGACAACGAACACTGAAGCTTTCTTT,.,TRBV9,TRBJ1-1,.
CASSYLGRAYEQYF,TGTGCCAGCAGTTACCTCGGCAGGGCCTACGAGCAGTACTTC,.,TRBV6-2/TRBV6-3,TRBJ2-7,.
CASSPGQGGYEQYF,TGCGCCAGCAGCCCTGGACAGGGTGGCTACGAGCAGTACTTC,TRBD1,TRBV5-1,TRBJ2-7,.
CASSLTQGGNQPQHF,TGTGCCAGCAGCTTAACTCAGGGCGGCAATCAGCCCCAGCATTTT,.,TRBV11-2,TRBJ1-5,.
CASSLSGSSYNEQFF,TGTGCCAGCAGCCTTAGCGGGAGCTCCTACAATGAGCAGTTCTTC,TRBD2,TRBV27,TRBJ2-1,.
CASTPRTLSDQPQHF,TGTGCCAGTACCCCACGGACTCTTTCGGACCAGCCCCAGCATTTT,.,TRBV19,TRBJ1-5,once
CASSHFTGGYTF,TGTGCCAGCAGCCACTTTACAGGGGGCTACACCTTC,.,TRBV4-2,TRBJ1-2,.
CASNRRGSTDTQYF,TGTGCCAGCAATAGGCGGGGGAGCACAGATACGCAGTATTTT,TRBD2,TRBV9,TRBJ2-3,.
CASSPNLGRGTEAFF,TGTGCCAGCAGTCCGAATTTGGGGAGAGGGACTGAAGCTTTCTTT,.,TRBV28,TRBJ1-1,.
CASRDRDMGSGLLAKNIQYF,TGTGCCAGCAGGGACAGGGATATGGGTAGCGGGTTACTAGCCAAAAACATTCAGTACTTC,.,TRBV2,TRBJ2-4,.
CASSWSGVNTGELFF,TGTGCCAGCAGTTGGAGCGGGGTAAACACCGGGGAGCTGTTTTTT,TRBD2,TRBV27,TRBJ2-2,.
CASTLRDRGFGANTGELFF,TGTGCCAGCACCCTCCGGGACAGGGGGTTTGGGGCGAACACCGGGGAGCTGTTTTTT,.,TRBV21-1,TRBJ2-2,.
CASSNTKVTGELFF,TGTGCCAGTAGTAACACGAAAGTCACCGGGGAGCTGTTTTTT,.,TRBV19,TRBJ2-2,.
CASGLGQGGGYEQYF,TGTGCTAGTGGTTTGGGACAAGGGGGAGGGTACGAGCAGTACTTC,.,TRBV12-5,TRBJ2-7,.
CASSQALRGETQYF,TGCGCCAGCAGCCAAGCCCTAAGGGGAGAGACCCAGTACTTC,.,TRBV4-1,TRBJ2-5,.
CASSYKRGGYTF,TGTGCCAGCAGTTACAAAAGGGGTGGCTACACCTTC,.,TRBV6-5,TRBJ1-2,.
CASSRPTGANSPLHF,TGTGCCAGCAGCCGTCCGACAGGGGCAAATTCACCCCTCCACTTT,TRBD1,TRBV6-2/TRBV6-3,TRBJ1-6,few
CASSQQAGGNTGELFF,TGCGCCAGCAGCCAACAAGCGGGGGGGAACACCGGGGAGCTGTTTTTT,TRBD2,TRBV4-3,TRBJ2-2,.
CASSSPGRVWGYTF,TGTGCCAGCAGTTCCCCTGGGAGGGTCTGGGGCTACACCTTC,.,TRBV28,TRBJ1-2,.
CATSRDLRPSSNQPQHF,TGTGCCACCAGCAGAGATCTCAGGCCAAGTAGCAATCAGCCCCAGCATTTT,.,TRBV15,TRBJ1-5,.
CASSKITSGSHGRERGYEQFF,TGTGCCAGCAGCAAAATTACTTCGGGTTCTCACGGGCGGGAGAGGGGCTATGAGCAGTTCTTC,.,TRBV21-1,TRBJ2-1,.